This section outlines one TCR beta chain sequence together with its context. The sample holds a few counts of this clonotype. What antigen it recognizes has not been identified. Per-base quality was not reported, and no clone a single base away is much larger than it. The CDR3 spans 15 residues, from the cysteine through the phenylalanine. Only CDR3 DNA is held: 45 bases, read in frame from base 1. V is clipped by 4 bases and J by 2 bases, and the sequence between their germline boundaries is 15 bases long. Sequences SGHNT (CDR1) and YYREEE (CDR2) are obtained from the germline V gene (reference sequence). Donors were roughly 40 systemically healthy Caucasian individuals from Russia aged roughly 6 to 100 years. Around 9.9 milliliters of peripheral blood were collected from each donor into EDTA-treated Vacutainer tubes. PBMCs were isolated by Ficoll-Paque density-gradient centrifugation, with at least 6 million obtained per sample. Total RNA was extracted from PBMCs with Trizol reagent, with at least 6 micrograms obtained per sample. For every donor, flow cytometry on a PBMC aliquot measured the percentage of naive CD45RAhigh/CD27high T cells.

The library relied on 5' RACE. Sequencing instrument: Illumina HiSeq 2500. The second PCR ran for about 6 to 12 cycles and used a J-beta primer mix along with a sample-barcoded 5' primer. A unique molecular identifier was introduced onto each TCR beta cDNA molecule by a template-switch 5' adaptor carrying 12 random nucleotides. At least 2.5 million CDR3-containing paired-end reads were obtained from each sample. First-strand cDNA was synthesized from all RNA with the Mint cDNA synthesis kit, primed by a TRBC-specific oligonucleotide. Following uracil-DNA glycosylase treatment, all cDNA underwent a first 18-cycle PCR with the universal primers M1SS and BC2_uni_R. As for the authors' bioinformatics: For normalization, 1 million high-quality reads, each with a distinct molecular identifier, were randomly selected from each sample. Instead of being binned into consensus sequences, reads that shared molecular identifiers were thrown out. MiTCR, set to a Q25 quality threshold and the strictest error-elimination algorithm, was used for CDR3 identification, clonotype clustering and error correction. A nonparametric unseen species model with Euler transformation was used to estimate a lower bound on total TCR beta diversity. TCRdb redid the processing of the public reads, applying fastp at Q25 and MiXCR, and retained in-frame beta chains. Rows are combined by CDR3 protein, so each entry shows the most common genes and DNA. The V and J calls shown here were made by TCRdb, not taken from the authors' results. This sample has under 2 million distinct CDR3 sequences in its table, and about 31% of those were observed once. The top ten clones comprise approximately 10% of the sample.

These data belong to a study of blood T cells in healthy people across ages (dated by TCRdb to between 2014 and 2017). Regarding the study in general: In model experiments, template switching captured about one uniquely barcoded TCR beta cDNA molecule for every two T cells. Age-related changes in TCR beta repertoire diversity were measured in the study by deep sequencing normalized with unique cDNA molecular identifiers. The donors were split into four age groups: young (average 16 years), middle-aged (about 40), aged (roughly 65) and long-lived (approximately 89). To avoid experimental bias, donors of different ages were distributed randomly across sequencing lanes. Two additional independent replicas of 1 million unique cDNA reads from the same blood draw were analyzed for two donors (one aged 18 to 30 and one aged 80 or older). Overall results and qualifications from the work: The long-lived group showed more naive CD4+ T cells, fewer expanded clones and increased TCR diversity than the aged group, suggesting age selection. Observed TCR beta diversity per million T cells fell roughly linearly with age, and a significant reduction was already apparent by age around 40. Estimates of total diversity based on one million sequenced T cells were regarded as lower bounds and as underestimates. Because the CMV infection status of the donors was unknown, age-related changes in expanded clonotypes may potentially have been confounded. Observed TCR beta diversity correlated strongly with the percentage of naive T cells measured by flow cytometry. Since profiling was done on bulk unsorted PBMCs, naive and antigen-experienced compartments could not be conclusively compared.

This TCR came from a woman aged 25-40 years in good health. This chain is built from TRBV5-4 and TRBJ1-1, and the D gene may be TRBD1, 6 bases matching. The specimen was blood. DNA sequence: TGTGCCAGCAGCCCCAGGGACATATTCAACACTGAAGCTTTCTTT. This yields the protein CASSPRDIFNTEAFF.